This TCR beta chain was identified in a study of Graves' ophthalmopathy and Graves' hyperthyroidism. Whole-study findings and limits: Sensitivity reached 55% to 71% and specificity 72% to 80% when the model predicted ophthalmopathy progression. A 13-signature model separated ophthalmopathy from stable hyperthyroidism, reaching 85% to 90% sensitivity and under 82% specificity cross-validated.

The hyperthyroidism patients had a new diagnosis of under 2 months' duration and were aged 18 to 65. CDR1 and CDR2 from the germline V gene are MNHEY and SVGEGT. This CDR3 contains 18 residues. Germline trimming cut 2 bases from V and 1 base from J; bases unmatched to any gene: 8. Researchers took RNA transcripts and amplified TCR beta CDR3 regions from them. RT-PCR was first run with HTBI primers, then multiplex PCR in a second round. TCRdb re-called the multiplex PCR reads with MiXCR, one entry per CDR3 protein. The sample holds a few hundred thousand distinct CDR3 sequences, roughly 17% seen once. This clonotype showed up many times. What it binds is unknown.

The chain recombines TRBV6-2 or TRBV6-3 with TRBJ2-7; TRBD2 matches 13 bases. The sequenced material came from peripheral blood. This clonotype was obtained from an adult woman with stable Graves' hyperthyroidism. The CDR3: CASSYLRTSGRRSYEQYF. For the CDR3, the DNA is TGTGCCAGCAGTTACCTCCGGACTAGCGGGAGAAGGTCCTACGAGCAGTACTTC.